This T cell receptor beta chain derives from a study of blood T cells in healthy people across ages. Study results and caveats: TCR beta diversity was tightly associated with the proportion of naive T cells.

As for this clonotype: Its antigen remains unidentified. This clone may be a read error of a much larger clone one base away.

Using a J-beta primer mix together with a sample-barcoded 5' primer, a second PCR was run for roughly 7 to 11 cycles. A template-switch adaptor with 12 random nucleotides tagged each cDNA molecule. TCRdb ran MiXCR on the 5' RACE reads and lists one entry per CDR3 protein. The sample lists about 650,000 distinct CDR3 sequences; 32% were seen once. Per germline, CDR1 SNHLY and CDR2 FYNNEI. The CDR3 has 12 residues. V lost 6 bases to trimming and J lost 4 bases, with 8 bases between them. Every participating donor contributed 9.5 to 10 milliliters of peripheral blood through a draw. Total RNA extracted from each sample amounted to at least 6 micrograms.

Specimen: blood. The chain is built from TRBV2 and TRBJ2-3; D is unresolved. This receptor was obtained from a woman of 80 years or more in good health. The CDR3 sequence: CASRQFADTQYF. CDR3 sequence (DNA): TGTGCCAGCAGACAATTCGCAGATACGCAGTATTTT.